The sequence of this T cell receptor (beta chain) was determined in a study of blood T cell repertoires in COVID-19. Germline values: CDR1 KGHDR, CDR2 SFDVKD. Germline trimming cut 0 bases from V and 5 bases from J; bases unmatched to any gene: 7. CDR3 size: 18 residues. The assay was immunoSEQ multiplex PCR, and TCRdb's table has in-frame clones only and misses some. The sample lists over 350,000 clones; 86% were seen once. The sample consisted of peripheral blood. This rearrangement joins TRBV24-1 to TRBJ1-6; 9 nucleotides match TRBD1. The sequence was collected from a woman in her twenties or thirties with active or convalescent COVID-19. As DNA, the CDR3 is TGTGCCACCAGTGATTTGCGGGGGGGACAGGGCCATAATTCACCCCTCCACTTT. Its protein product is CATSDLRGGQGHNSPLHF.